The present T cell receptor (beta chain) was sequenced within a study of CD8+CD57+ T cells in acquired aplastic anemia. Study background: On average, sorted CD4+ and CD8+ cells gave 3.2 ug of DNA.

V was clipped by 1 base and J by 2 bases, with 9 bases between them. This CDR3 is 14 amino acids long. From germline, CDR1 is SEHNR and CDR2 FQNEAQ (reference sequence). Sequencing involved patients with CD8+CD57+ cell expansion previously shown by flow cytometry. Every patient presented with severe acquired aplastic anemia. Study conclusions and caveats: CD8+ Simpson's diversity showed no significant patient-control difference.

In the case of this clonotype: Its cognate antigen is unknown. Lacking the conserved final phenylalanine or tryptophan, this CDR3 likely reflects a read error.

Genomic DNA, serving as template, underwent TCR beta VDJ and CDR3 profiling. TCRdb re-called the reads with MiXCR, one entry per CDR3 protein. This sample yields 250,000 to 350,000 distinct CDR3 sequences, of which approximately 60% are seen a single time; approximately 1.2% belongs to the top ten. The TCR comes from a human donor with aplastic anemia. Sample: sorted CD4+, CD8+, or CD8+CD57+ T cells (not recorded which) from PBMCs. The V call is TRBV7-9, the J call TRBJ2-7, with a weak D call TRBD2 (6 bases). CDR3 sequence: CASSLEGGAYEQYL. The CDR3 nucleotides read TGTGCCAGCAGCTTAGAGGGAGGAGCCTACGAGCAGTACTTA.